One sample yielded the 20 T cell receptor beta chains listed below, sequenced in a study of CD8+ T cells in alopecia areata. RNA, once extracted, was reverse transcribed into cDNA for use as the sequencing template. Profiling relied on immunoSEQ multiplex PCR, and the TCRdb table lists in-frame clones only, not all of them. The table records roughly 92,000 clones, about three quarters of them present only once. Treatment indicated: oral pan-JAK inhibitor, 5-10 mg twice daily. This specimen was CD8+ T cells sorted from blood, taken between weeks 43 and 45, from a patient treated with tofacitinib. These TCRs come from a human donor with alopecia areata.

The rearrangement joins TRBV6-6 to TRBJ1-1, with 11 bases identical to TRBD1. The V gene's germline CDR1 is MNHNY and CDR2 SVGAGI (reference sequence). After removal of 0 bases from V and 4 bases from J, the junction contained 1 base not matched to a gene. This CDR3 comprises 15 residues. CDR3 protein: CASSYSGQGGTEAFF. CDR3 coding DNA: TGTGCCAGCAGTTACTCGGGACAGGGGGGCACTGAAGCTTTCTTT.

This clone was seen once. The chain employs TRBV25-1 and TRBJ1-4, with no clear D. This CDR3 is built from 14 residues. Deletions cut 4 bases from V and 7 bases from J, with 13 bases between. From germline, CDR1 is MGHDK and CDR2 SYGVNS. The CDR3 sequence is CASSVGLTPEKLFF. As DNA, the CDR3 is TGTGCCAGCAGTGTTGGACTCACCCCTGAAAAACTGTTTTTT.

This chain connects TRBV10-2 to TRBJ1-1; no clear D. Germline-derived CDR1 and CDR2 are WSHSY and SAAADI. V lost 2 bases and J lost 4, with 8 bases in between. The CDR3 is made up of 13 amino acids. The CDR3 DNA reads TGCGCCAGCAGTGAGAGGATCCTCACTGAAGCTTTCTTT. Its protein is CASSERILTEAFF.

The chain employs TRBV7-6 and TRBJ2-7; D remains unclear. This CDR3 comprises 12 residues. Germline loops: CDR1 SGHVS, CDR2 FNYEAQ. The ends were cut back, 0 bases at V and 6 bases at J, with 6 bases in the middle. CDR3 protein: CASSLANSEQYF. As DNA, the CDR3 is TGTGCCAGCAGCTTAGCTAACTCCGAGCAGTACTTC. Drawing the rest from reference TRBV7-6 and TRBJ2-7, the complete variable domain is GAGVSQSPRYKVTKRGQDVALRCDPISGHVSLYWYRQALGQGPEFLTYFNYEAQQDKSGLPNDRFSAERPEGSISTLTIQRTEQRDSAMYRCASSLANSEQYFGPGTRLTVT.

CDR3 protein: CASSQGQGAGNEQFF. CDR3 sequence (DNA): TGCGCCAGCAGCCAGGGACAGGGGGCTGGTAATGAGCAGTTCTTC. The chain carries TRBV4-3 and TRBJ2-1; 12 bases align to TRBD1. V was clipped by 3 bases and J by 7 bases; unmatched bases: 4. This CDR3 region has 15 residues. Germline V gene data show CDR1 as LGHNA and CDR2 as YSLEER.

This chain connects TRBV5-1 to TRBJ2-3; TRBD1 or TRBD2 may be the D gene (5 bases each). CDR1 and CDR2 (germline): SGHRS, YFSETQ. The germline V and J ends were trimmed by 4 bases and 0 bases, with 18 bases remaining between them. The CDR3 is 17 residues long. CDR3 amino acids: CASSAEVGDPSTDTQYF. In nucleotides, the CDR3 is TGCGCCAGCAGCGCGGAAGTGGGGGACCCGAGCACAGATACGCAGTATTTT.

The V call is TRBV10-3, the J call TRBJ2-7; TRBD1 matches 8 bases. Losses at the gene ends were 5 bases for V and 5 bases for J; bases not matched to a gene: 11. The CDR3 length is 15 residues. Germline V gene lookup returns CDR1 ENHRY and CDR2 SYGVKD. The CDR3 is CAISSIPGQDHEQYF. The CDR3 coding sequence is TGTGCCATCAGTTCAATACCGGGACAGGACCACGAGCAGTACTTC.

The V call is TRBV29-1, the J call TRBJ1-2; D is possibly TRBD1 (6 bases). The CDR3 has 14 amino acids. Germline CDR1 and CDR2: SQVTM and ANQGSEA. Trimming removed 6 bases at V and 10 bases at J, with 24 bases between. CDR3 DNA sequence: TGCAGCGTCCAAGGGGCAGGGGTCCCCTTCGACTACACCTTC. Translating gives CSVQGAGVPFDYTF.

CDR3 region: CASSPSYRDSQDEQFF. CDR3 sequence (DNA): TGTGCCAGCAGCCCTTCCTATCGGGACAGTCAGGATGAGCAGTTCTTC. V and J are TRBV5-6 and TRBJ2-1, with TRBD1 identical over 7 bases. The CDR3 loop spans 16 amino acids. Trimming at V came to 4 bases and at J to 8 bases, leaving 15 bases not matched to a gene. Looked up from germline, CDR1 is SGHDT and CDR2 is YYEEEE.

This clone occurred a few times. The rearrangement joins TRBV12-5 to TRBJ2-1; TRBD2 might be the D (5 bases). The CDR3 is 12 amino acids. Germline CDR1 reads LGHNT; CDR2 reads FRNRAP. Trimming cost V 1 base and J 11 bases, with 9 bases left between them. The CDR3 DNA follows: TGTGCTAGTGGTTTGGAGCGGAATCAGCAGTTCTTC. This translates into CASGLERNQQFF.

A single count supports this clone. The V call is TRBV6-5, the J call TRBJ2-2, with D unclear. V dropped 2 bases and J dropped 1 base, with 5 bases sitting between them. Germline V CDR1 and CDR2: MNHEY, SVGAGI. The length of the CDR3 is 14 residues. As DNA, the CDR3 is TGTGCCAGCAGTTACACGGGGAACACCGGGGAGCTGTTTTTT. Translating gives CASSYTGNTGELFF.

V gene TRBV27 combines with J gene TRBJ2-5; possible D gene TRBD1, 6 bases. This CDR3 contains 18 residues. V was cut by 3 bases and J by 1 base, with 21 bases left in between. Per the germline V gene, CDR1 is MNHEY and CDR2 is SMNVEV (reference sequence). The CDR3 spells CASSFPRGQTDLQETQYF. The CDR3 DNA reads TGTGCCAGCAGTTTCCCCCGAGGACAGACAGATCTCCAAGAGACCCAGTACTTC.

V is TRBV11-2 and J is TRBJ2-3; D is uncertain. The V end lost 6 bases, the J end lost 6 bases, and 19 bases lay between the germline ends. Germline V gene lookup returns CDR1 SGHAT and CDR2 FQNNGV. The CDR3 has 15 amino acids. The CDR3 nucleotides are TGTGCCAGCAGTCCATGGGGTAGAGGTTCGGATACGCAGTATTTT. Translation: CASSPWGRGSDTQYF.

The rearrangement joins TRBV19 to TRBJ1-6; D ambiguous. Per germline, CDR1 LNHDA and CDR2 SQIVND (reference sequence). The CDR3 has 17 amino acids. Trimming removed 2 bases at V and 0 bases at J, with 11 bases between. The chain's CDR3 is CASSIPRGSSYNSPLHF. The CDR3 nucleotides read TGTGCCAGTAGTATACCCCGCGGGAGCTCCTATAATTCACCCCTCCACTTT.

This chain links TRBV30 with TRBJ2-7, with unresolved D. The V gene's germline CDR1 is GTSNPN and CDR2 SVGIG (reference sequence). Trimming pared 2 bases from V and 0 bases from J, leaving 8 bases between. CDR3 length: 13 amino acids. The CDR3 sequence is CAWSFRISYEQYF. The CDR3 DNA reads as TGTGCCTGGAGTTTCAGGATCTCCTACGAGCAGTACTTC.

The gene calls are TRBV5-6 and TRBJ1-4; a possible D gene is TRBD1 (6 bases). CDR1 is SGHDT and CDR2 is YYEEEE in the germline V gene. The length of the CDR3 is 13 residues. Trimming took 3 bases from V and 5 from J, leaving 8 bases between them. The CDR3 DNA is TGTGCCAGCAGCTCAGGACAGAATGAAAAACTGTTTTTT. It specifies CASSSGQNEKLFF.

V and J are TRBV12-5 and TRBJ2-7, with 7 positions matching TRBD1. V dropped 9 bases and J dropped 7; count of bases not matched to a gene: 9. The CDR3 loop spans 12 amino acids. Germline V CDR1 and CDR2: LGHNT, FRNRAP. Written as DNA, the CDR3 is TGTGCTAGCACCACAGGGGCGCGAGAGCAGTACTTC. Its protein product is CASTTGAREQYF.

V usage is TRBV7-2 and J usage is TRBJ1-2, with a tentative D call TRBD1 (6 bases). The CDR3 loop spans 12 amino acids. Germline lookup yields CDR1 SGHTA and CDR2 FQGNSA. V gave up 3 bases and J gave up 8 bases, with 10 bases separating them. DNA of the CDR3: TGTGCCAGCAGCTTCGGGGGCGAGGGCTACACCTTC. Encoded protein: CASSFGGEGYTF.

The chain joins TRBV7-8 to TRBJ1-1; D gene uncertain. CDR1 and CDR2 (germline): SGHVS, FQNEAQ. Trimming took 5 bases from V and 1 from J, leaving 8 bases between them. The CDR3 runs 13 residues. CDR3 in DNA: TGTGCCAGCAGCCCAAGCCAGAACACTGAAGCTTTCTTT. Protein: CASSPSQNTEAFF.

The chain has TRBV15 and TRBJ2-3, with TRBD2 matching 15 bases. V lost 5 bases to trimming and J lost 4 bases; unmatched junction nucleotides: 4. Germline values: CDR1 LNHNV, CDR2 YYDKDF (reference sequence). This CDR3 is built from 16 residues. The chain's CDR3 is CATSPRTSGGADTQYF. CDR3 sequence (DNA): TGTGCCACCAGCCCCCGGACTAGCGGGGGGGCAGATACGCAGTATTTT.